The TCR beta chain under discussion was sequenced for a study of post-analysis software for immune sequencing data. As for this clonotype: No antigen is known for it.

Incorporated into the TCR beta cDNA libraries were unique molecular identifiers, which served to reduce PCR and sequencing biases. MiXCR was run by TCRdb on the PCR reads, yielding one entry per CDR3 protein. This repertoire shows 700,000 to 800,000 distinct CDR3 sequences, 25% to 30% found once; its top ten account for approximately 0.6%. Germline assignment: CDR1 MNHEY and CDR2 SVGAGI. V dropped 6 bases and J dropped 4 bases, with 9 bases sitting between them. The CDR3 extends over 13 amino acids. Broader study findings: Controls significantly exceeded multiple sclerosis patients in normalized Chao1 diversity. The study found TRBV5-6, TRBV5-1 and TRBV20-1 among five TRBV segments more frequent in patients than controls.

J is TRBJ1-4 and V is TRBV6-5; TRBD1 might be the D (5 bases). Input material: blood. The TCR originated in a girl between 10 and 17 years old with multiple sclerosis. This CDR3 is CASRDTYNEKLFF. Written as DNA, the CDR3 is TGTGCCAGCAGGGACACCTATAATGAAAAACTGTTTTTT.